This T cell receptor beta chain was sequenced for a study of T cell responses to AZD1222 COVID-19 vaccine. Trimming shortened V by 0 bases and J by 6 bases, and 11 bases separated the two germline ends. The CDR3 is 15 residues long. Germline CDR1 reads SNHLY; CDR2 reads FYNNEI. The assay was immunoSEQ multiplex PCR, and TCRdb's table has in-frame clones only and misses some. The sample lists approximately 100,000 clones; 89% were seen once. The material sequenced was peripheral blood, taken on day 0 of AZD1222 vaccination. This TCR derives from an adult in good health. V and J are TRBV2 and TRBJ1-4, with D unresolved. CDR3 loop: CASSEAGGSYEKLFF. In DNA, the CDR3 is TGTGCCAGCAGTGAAGCGGGAGGGTCCTATGAAAAACTGTTTTTT.